Listed here are 2 T cell receptor beta chains from one sample, sequenced in a study of cytomegalovirus exposure and HLA in healthy donors (dated by TCRdb to about 2017). Library prep was done by the immunoSEQ multiplex PCR assay. For the multiplex PCR, a mixture combining 60 forward primers for TCR Vbeta segments and 13 reverse primers for TCR Jbeta segments was used. The table comes from immuneACCESS by way of TCRdb, which keeps in-frame sequences with V and J called. Part of the clones is missing from these tables; in studies checked, under half for an unresolved V gene and the rest for unknown reasons. The sample table records about 240,000 clones; about 85% of these occur just once. Clones ranked in the top ten supply roughly 0.24% of the sample. Sequences were obtained from PBMCs. The receptors shown here come from a girl aged 2-10 years in good health and CMV-seronegative.

This clone was observed a handful of times. The V gene is TRBV13, the J gene TRBJ2-7, with 14 bases matching TRBD2. This CDR3 is built from 15 residues. V gave up 5 bases and J gave up 9 bases; unmatched junction bases: 9. Per germline, CDR1 PRHDT and CDR2 FYEKMQ (reference sequence). The CDR3 DNA sequence: TGTGCCAGCAGCGACTCGGGACTAGCGGGAGTAAGGCAGTACTTC. Translated, it gives CASSDSGLAGVRQYF.

The CDR3: CASWSGQETQYF. The DNA of the CDR3 is TGTGCCAGTTGGTCGGGACAAGAGACCCAGTACTTC. This chain uses TRBV7-3 with TRBJ2-5, with D tentatively TRBD2 (5 bases). V was pared by 9 bases and J by 2 bases, with 10 bases between. The CDR3 is 12 residues long. Germline values: CDR1 SGHTA, CDR2 FQGTGA.